The 12 T cell receptor beta chains given below trace back to one sample, sequenced in a study of blood T cell repertoires in COVID-19 (dated by TCRdb to about 2020). Receptors were amplified or captured by the immunoSEQ multiplex PCR assay. TCRdb carries this immuneACCESS record with in-frame sequences only. Its versions omit some clonotypes, under half of them owing to an unresolved V gene in the studies checked, with the rest unexplained. This sample comprises approximately 270,000 clones, approximately 86% of them detected only once. The ten largest clonotypes hold around 1% of the sample. Input material: peripheral blood. The receptor set was obtained from a human donor with COVID-19, enrolled during active disease. The donor label of this sample is uncertain.

The chain uses TRBV6-2 or TRBV6-3 and TRBJ2-2; possible D gene TRBD1, 6 bases. Germline assignment: CDR1 MNHEY and CDR2 SVGEGT. V was pared by 2 bases and J by 7 bases, with 14 bases between. The CDR3 is 15 amino acids. The CDR3 coding sequence is TGTGCCAGCAGTTACCAGGGGCGATTGGGCGGGGAGCTGTTTTTT. This gives the protein CASSYQGRLGGELFF.

The rearrangement joins TRBV7-9 to TRBJ1-1; possibly TRBD1 for D (5 bases). V was shortened by 2 bases and J by 0 bases, with 16 bases between the two germline ends. Germline values: CDR1 SEHNR, CDR2 FQNEAQ (reference sequence). This CDR3 is 17 amino acids long. This CDR3 reads CASSLRQGLVMNTEAFF. Written as DNA, the CDR3 is TGTGCCAGCAGCTTACGCCAGGGCCTTGTTATGAACACTGAAGCTTTCTTT.

This clone was observed once. This chain joins TRBV28 and TRBJ1-5, with unresolved D. The CDR3 extends over 12 amino acids. CDR1 and CDR2 (germline): MDHEN, SYDVKM. The V end was cut by 8 bases, the J end by 4 bases, with 9 bases between. DNA for the CDR3: TGTGCCAGCGGCCAAGCGAATCAGCCCCAGCATTTT. Amino acid sequence: CASGQANQPQHF.

In this sample, this clone turned up once. J is TRBJ2-1 and V is TRBV9, with 14 positions matching TRBD2. Trimming removed 2 bases from V and 8 bases from J; junction bases left unmatched: 3. This CDR3 comprises 15 residues. The V gene's germline CDR1 is SGDLS and CDR2 YYNGEE. CDR3 loop: CASSVTSGRAHEQFF. The CDR3 region has the DNA TGTGCCAGCAGCGTGACTAGCGGGAGGGCCCATGAGCAGTTCTTC. The full variable domain, in which reference TRBV9 and TRBJ2-1 provide the parts outside the CDR3, is DSGVTQTPKHLITATGQRVTLRCSPRSGDLSVYWYQQSLDQGLQFLIQYYNGEERAKGNILERFSAQQFPDLHSELNLSSLELGDSALYFCASSVTSGRAHEQFFGPGTRLTVL.

This chain connects TRBV4-1 to TRBJ1-1, with 9 bases fitting TRBD1. CDR1 is MGHRA, CDR2 YSYEKL, per germline. CDR3 length: 16 amino acids. Trimming removed 4 bases from V and 7 bases from J; junction bases left unmatched: 13. The CDR3 loop is CASSRGGQGIFSEAFF. In nucleotides, the CDR3 is TGCGCCAGCAGCCGGGGTGGACAGGGGATTTTTAGTGAAGCTTTCTTT.

The chain employs TRBV3-1 (or the pseudogene TRBV3-2) and TRBJ2-2; 9 nucleotides agree with TRBD2. CDR1 LGHDT and CDR2 YNNKEL come from the germline V gene (reference sequence). The length of the CDR3 is 18 residues. V gave up 1 base and J gave up 4 bases; unmatched junction bases: 10. The CDR3 reads CASSQGVAGVGGTGELFF. CDR3 DNA sequence: TGTGCCAGCAGCCAAGGTGTAGCGGGGGTAGGTGGCACCGGGGAGCTGTTTTTT.

There are a few counts of this clone. V gene TRBV11-2 combines with J gene TRBJ1-1; TRBD1 might be the D (5 bases). The germline gives CDR1 SGHAT, CDR2 FQNNGV. The CDR3 consists of 13 residues. Trimming shortened V by 6 bases and J by 3 bases, and 11 bases separated the two germline ends. DNA of the CDR3: TGTGCCAGCAGTCAACAGGTCGACACTGAAGCTTTCTTT. It translates to CASSQQVDTEAFF.

The chain has TRBV9 and TRBJ1-3; 7 nucleotides align to TRBD1. J gave up 4 bases and V 4 bases, and 5 bases lay outside the gene matches. Looked up from germline, CDR1 is SGDLS and CDR2 is YYNGEE. The CDR3 consists of 14 residues. CDR3: CASSPGQEGNTIYF. The CDR3 region has the DNA TGTGCCAGCAGCCCCGGACAGGAGGGAAACACCATATATTTT.

This chain uses TRBV6-5 with TRBJ1-4, with D maybe TRBD1 (5 bases). The CDR3 runs to 14 residues. The V gene's germline CDR1 is MNHEY and CDR2 SVGAGI. The germline V and J ends were trimmed by 4 bases and 4 bases, with 10 bases remaining between them. The CDR3 DNA is TGTGCCAGCAGTTCCGGGACTAATAATGAAAAACTGTTTTTT. It translates to CASSSGTNNEKLFF.

The rearrangement links TRBV2 to TRBJ1-4; D is undetermined. Germline assignment: CDR1 SNHLY and CDR2 FYNNEI. The V gene lost 4 bases and the J gene lost 1 base, with 4 bases spanning the gap. The CDR3 is 13 amino acids. In DNA, the CDR3 is TGTGCCAGCAGTGCTTTAACTAATGAAAAACTGTTTTTT. Its translation: CASSALTNEKLFF. The entire variable domain, with the rest obtained from reference TRBV2 and TRBJ1-4, is as follows: EPEVTQTPSHQVTQMGQEVILRCVPISNHLYFYWYRQILGQKVEFLVSFYNNEISEKSEIFDDQFSVERPDGSNFTLKIRSTKLEDSAMYFCASSALTNEKLFFGSGTQLSVL.

V gene TRBV6-5 combines with J gene TRBJ2-5; D remains ambiguous. This CDR3 has 16 amino acids. The V end was cut by 2 bases, the J end by 0 bases, with 13 bases between. CDR1 MNHEY and CDR2 SVGAGI come from the germline V gene. CDR3 in amino acids: CASSYSSLTYQETQYF. The CDR3 DNA sequence: TGTGCCAGCAGTTACAGTAGCCTCACCTACCAAGAGACCCAGTACTTC.

This clone was observed a handful of times. The genes are TRBV24-1 and TRBJ2-7; tentatively, D is TRBD1 (7 bases). CDR1 and CDR2 from the germline V gene are KGHDR and SFDVKD. The CDR3 has 15 amino acids. Deletions cut 6 bases from V and 5 bases from J, with 19 bases between. CDR3 protein: CATSTGGQGVNEQYF. The CDR3 nucleotides read TGTGCCACCAGTACTGGGGGGCAGGGGGTTAACGAGCAGTACTTC.